The source of this T cell receptor (beta chain) is a study of technical replicates of blood from a handful of donors. The CDR3 has 13 amino acids. The V gene's germline CDR1 is SEHNR and CDR2 FQNEAQ (reference sequence). V gave up 11 bases and J gave up 0 bases, with 11 bases separating them. Assay: immunoSEQ multiplex PCR; the TCRdb copy retains only in-frame clones and omits some. The sample has over 70,000 clones; 90% to 97% are singletons. The genes are TRBV7-9 and TRBJ2-1, with D perhaps matching TRBD1 (6 bases). What was sequenced was T cells isolated from PBMCs. The source of this sequence is a human donor in good health. CDR3 DNA: TGTGCCTTTACAGGGAGCTCCTACAATGAGCAGTTCTTC. Its protein product is CAFTGSSYNEQFF.